The 21 T cell receptor beta chains reported below all come from one sample, sequenced in a study of T cells in Graves' hyperthyroidism and ophthalmopathy. RNA transcripts provided the source from which TCR beta CDR3 regions were amplified. With the HTBI primer set, the TCR CDR3 went through a first round of RT-PCR. TCRdb reprocessed the multiplex PCR reads via MiXCR and lists one record per CDR3 protein. Seen here are roughly 360,000 distinct CDR3 sequences, roughly 13% observed once, and the top ten hold around 20%. The sample was blood. All receptors derive from a man aged 25 to 45 with Graves' hyperthyroidism that later progressed to Graves' ophthalmopathy.

The table lists this clonotype with a few counts. The rearrangement joins TRBV5-4 to TRBJ1-1; D not certain. The CDR3 totals 15 residues. Germline assignment: CDR1 SGHNT and CDR2 YYREEE (reference sequence). Trimming took off 5 bases at V and 2 bases at J, with 16 bases between the two ends. As DNA, the CDR3 is TGTGCCAGCAGTCACCCGAGGGCGGCCAACACTGAAGCTTTCTTT. Translation: CASSHPRAANTEAFF. Variable domain in full (rest from reference TRBV5-4 and TRBJ1-1): ETGVTQSPTHLIKTRGQQVTLRCSSQSGHNTVSWYQQALGQGPQFIFQYYREEENGRGNFPPRFSGLQFPNYSSELNVNALELDDSALYLCASSHPRAANTEAFFGQGTRLTVV.

At least ten counts were recorded for this clonotype. The chain carries TRBV6-1 and TRBJ1-4, with D possibly being TRBD1 (5 bases). In germline, CDR1 is MNHNS, CDR2 SASEGT. CDR3 length: 16 residues. V shed 6 bases and J shed 0 bases, with 14 bases lying between them. The CDR3, as DNA: TGTGCCAGCAGCGGGACCTATCCCGCAACTAATGAAAAACTGTTTTTT. This sequence encodes CASSGTYPATNEKLFF.

This clonotype was counted at least ten times. The chain recombines TRBV11-3 with TRBJ1-3; D remains ambiguous. The CDR3 spans 15 residues. CDR1 and CDR2 (germline): SGHNT, YENEEA. The V and J ends lost 8 bases and 0 bases respectively, with 14 bases between them. As DNA, the CDR3 is TGTGCCAGCTCAGTAAGGGCGCACTCTGGAAACACCATATATTTT. Translating gives CASSVRAHSGNTIYF.

This clonotype was detected ten times or more. The chain couples TRBV12-3 or TRBV12-4 to TRBJ2-1, with D maybe TRBD1 (5 bases). The CDR3 length is 14 residues. V gave up 7 bases and J gave up 0 bases, with 10 bases separating them. This CDR3 reads CASNRQNSYNEQFF. CDR3 coding DNA: TGTGCCAGCAACCGACAGAACTCCTACAATGAGCAGTTCTTC.

The chain employs TRBV5-1 and TRBJ2-1; the match to TRBD2 covers 9 bases. The CDR3 has 13 amino acids. The ends lost 4 bases at V and 6 bases at J; junction bases unmatched: 2. Germline V gene sequence: CDR1 SGHRS, CDR2 YFSETQ. The CDR3 sequence is CASSVGLANEQFF. In nucleotides, the CDR3 is TGCGCCAGCAGCGTGGGACTAGCCAATGAGCAGTTCTTC.

This clonotype was observed many times. Here the CDR3 DNA reads TGCAGTGCGACCCAAACAGCGATCAATCAGCCCCAGCATTTT. It is translated as CSATQTAINQPQHF. The genes are TRBV20-1 and TRBJ1-5; D gene ambiguous. V was pared by 6 bases and J by 3 bases, with 15 bases between. CDR1 and CDR2 from the germline V gene are DFQATT and SNEGSKA (reference sequence). The CDR3 is 14 amino acids.

This clonotype came up many times. The chain joins TRBV12-5 to TRBJ2-1, with 7 bases lining up with TRBD2. Germline CDR1 is LGHNT and CDR2 is FRNRAP. CDR3 length: 15 residues. V lost 1 base, J lost 5 bases, and 5 bases stayed unmatched. The CDR3 sequence: CASGLGVAGDNEQFF. CDR3 nucleotides: TGTGCTAGTGGTTTGGGCGTCGCGGGGGACAATGAGCAGTTCTTC.

The V call is TRBV5-1, the J call TRBJ1-4, with 7 bases lining up with TRBD1. The CDR3 sequence is 15 residues long. V was clipped by 0 bases and J by 4 bases; unmatched bases: 3. CDR1 is SGHRS and CDR2 is YFSETQ in the germline V gene. CDR3: CASSLGQGDNEKLFF. The CDR3 coding sequence is TGCGCCAGCAGCTTGGGACAGGGAGATAATGAAAAACTGTTTTTT. Full variable domain (outside the CDR3, taken from reference TRBV5-1 and TRBJ1-4): KAGVTQTPRYLIKTRGQQVTLSCSPISGHRSVSWYQQTPGQGLQFLFEYFSETQRNKGNFPGRFSGRQFSNSRSEMNVSTLELGDSALYLCASSLGQGDNEKLFFGSGTQLSVL.

The table lists this clonotype with many counts. The chain combines TRBV28 with TRBJ1-5; 8 bases are shared with TRBD1. The junction had 5 bases not matched to a gene; V was cut back by 2 bases and J by 2 bases. Per germline, CDR1 MDHEN and CDR2 SYDVKM. The CDR3 length is 16 residues. The CDR3 loop reads CASSLAGGAGNQPQHF. The CDR3 DNA sequence: TGTGCCAGCAGTTTAGCAGGGGGCGCCGGCAATCAGCCCCAGCATTTT.

The chain links TRBV19 to TRBJ1-5; perhaps TRBD1 as D (6 bases). The CDR3 is made up of 17 amino acids. CDR1 and CDR2 from the germline V gene are LNHDA and SQIVND (reference sequence). V was trimmed by 8 bases and J by 1 base, leaving 21 bases between them. CDR3 loop: CASEDRLRLYSNQPQHF. The DNA of the CDR3 is TGTGCCAGTGAAGACAGGTTACGTTTATACAGCAATCAGCCCCAGCATTTT.

A few counts support this clonotype. The gene calls are TRBV12-3 or TRBV12-4 and TRBJ2-1, with TRBD2 matching over 14 bases. The ends lost 6 bases at V and 7 bases at J; junction bases unmatched: 11. The CDR3 spans 17 residues. This CDR3 is CASRWGVGTSGGNEQFF. The CDR3 DNA reads TGTGCCAGCAGGTGGGGGGTGGGGACTAGCGGGGGTAATGAGCAGTTCTTC.

This clonotype was recorded many times. This CDR3 reads CASSLSPVPYNEQFF. The CDR3 DNA follows: TGTGCCAGCAGCCTGTCGCCAGTACCCTACAATGAGCAGTTCTTC. The chain recombines TRBV12-3 or TRBV12-4 with TRBJ2-1; no clear D gene. V was shortened by 6 bases and J by 2 bases, with 14 bases between the two germline ends. The CDR3 totals 15 residues.

Only a few counts were recorded for this clonotype. J is TRBJ1-5 and V is TRBV30; possibly TRBD1 for D (5 bases). The V and J ends lost 2 bases and 7 bases respectively, with 15 bases between them. The CDR3 totals 14 residues. Germline lookup yields CDR1 GTSNPN and CDR2 SVGIG (reference sequence). In DNA form, the CDR3 reads TGTGCCTGGAGTTTAGGGGCGACGGGGCAGCCCCAGCATTTT. As protein: CAWSLGATGQPQHF.

This clonotype has a count of ten or more. The chain is built from TRBV7-9 and TRBJ1-1; the D gene is possibly TRBD1 (6 bases). Germline V gives CDR1 SEHNR, CDR2 FQNEAQ (reference sequence). V shed 1 base and J shed 2 bases, with 11 bases lying between them. This CDR3 is built from 15 residues. The CDR3 bases are TGTGCCAGCAGCTTAGGAGGGGGACCAAACACTGAAGCTTTCTTT. It encodes CASSLGGGPNTEAFF.

This clonotype was seen ten or more times. The rearrangement joins TRBV6-1 to TRBJ1-1; D perhaps matches TRBD1 (5 bases). Germline assignment: CDR1 MNHNS and CDR2 SASEGT. V lost 3 bases and J lost 1, with 12 bases in between. The CDR3 is 15 amino acids. The CDR3: CASSEGRGKNTEAFF. The CDR3 coding sequence is TGTGCCAGCAGTGAGGGACGGGGAAAGAACACTGAAGCTTTCTTT.

This clonotype was counted only a few times. Germline is not matched at one junction end, which may reflect a read error. The V and J genes are TRBV3-1 and TRBJ2-5; D may be TRBD1 or TRBD2 (5 bases each). Germline assignment: CDR1 LGHDT and CDR2 YNNKEL (reference sequence). The CDR3 runs to 12 residues. CDR3 region: CAGGRNGETQYF. The CDR3 coding sequence is TGCGCTGGGGGTAGAAACGGAGAGACCCAGTACTTC.

The chain has TRBV20-1 and TRBJ1-5, with D tentatively TRBD1 (6 bases). CDR1 is DFQATT, CDR2 SNEGSKA, per germline (reference sequence). V shed 1 base and J shed 9 bases, with 13 bases lying between them. This CDR3 comprises 13 residues. The CDR3 protein is CSARGTVGRPQHF. CDR3 coding DNA: TGCAGTGCTAGAGGGACAGTTGGACGGCCCCAGCATTTT.

This clonotype was counted many times. The V gene is TRBV20-1, the J gene TRBJ2-7, with 10 bases identical to TRBD1. Trimming removed 3 bases from V and 4 bases from J; junction bases left unmatched: 9. The CDR3 runs 15 residues. CDR1 is DFQATT and CDR2 is SNEGSKA in the germline V gene (reference sequence). The CDR3 coding sequence is TGCAGTGCTAGCCTGAGACAGGGGGCGAGATACGAGCAGTACTTC. Translation: CSASLRQGARYEQYF.

This clonotype was counted many times. This chain joins TRBV7-9 and TRBJ2-7, with TRBD1 matching 11 bases. J was trimmed by 3 bases and V by 8 bases; bases with no gene match: 18. The CDR3 is 18 residues long. Germline values: CDR1 SEHNR, CDR2 FQNEAQ (reference sequence). CDR3 sequence: CASGQGAAPPEEDYEQYF. DNA of the CDR3: TGTGCCAGCGGACAGGGGGCGGCACCCCCTGAAGAGGACTACGAGCAGTACTTC.

In this sample, this clonotype turned up many times. This sequence joins TRBV7-2 and TRBJ1-2; possible D gene TRBD1, 6 bases. Trimming left V 6 bases short and J 5 bases short, with 13 bases between. The germline CDR1 and CDR2 sequences are SGHTA and FQGNSA. CDR3 length: 13 amino acids. This CDR3 reads CASRSPGVYGYTF. In DNA form, the CDR3 reads TGTGCCAGCAGATCTCCAGGGGTTTATGGCTACACCTTC.

This clonotype was seen a few times. The genes are TRBV29-1 and TRBJ1-1; D gene ambiguous. The CDR3 runs to 13 residues. V was cut by 6 bases and J by 5 bases, with 16 bases left in between. CDR1 SQVTM and CDR2 ANQGSEA come from the germline V gene. Here the CDR3 DNA reads TGCAGCGTCGTTCCCCCCTCCACGACTGAAGCTTTCTTT. Its protein product is CSVVPPSTTEAFF.